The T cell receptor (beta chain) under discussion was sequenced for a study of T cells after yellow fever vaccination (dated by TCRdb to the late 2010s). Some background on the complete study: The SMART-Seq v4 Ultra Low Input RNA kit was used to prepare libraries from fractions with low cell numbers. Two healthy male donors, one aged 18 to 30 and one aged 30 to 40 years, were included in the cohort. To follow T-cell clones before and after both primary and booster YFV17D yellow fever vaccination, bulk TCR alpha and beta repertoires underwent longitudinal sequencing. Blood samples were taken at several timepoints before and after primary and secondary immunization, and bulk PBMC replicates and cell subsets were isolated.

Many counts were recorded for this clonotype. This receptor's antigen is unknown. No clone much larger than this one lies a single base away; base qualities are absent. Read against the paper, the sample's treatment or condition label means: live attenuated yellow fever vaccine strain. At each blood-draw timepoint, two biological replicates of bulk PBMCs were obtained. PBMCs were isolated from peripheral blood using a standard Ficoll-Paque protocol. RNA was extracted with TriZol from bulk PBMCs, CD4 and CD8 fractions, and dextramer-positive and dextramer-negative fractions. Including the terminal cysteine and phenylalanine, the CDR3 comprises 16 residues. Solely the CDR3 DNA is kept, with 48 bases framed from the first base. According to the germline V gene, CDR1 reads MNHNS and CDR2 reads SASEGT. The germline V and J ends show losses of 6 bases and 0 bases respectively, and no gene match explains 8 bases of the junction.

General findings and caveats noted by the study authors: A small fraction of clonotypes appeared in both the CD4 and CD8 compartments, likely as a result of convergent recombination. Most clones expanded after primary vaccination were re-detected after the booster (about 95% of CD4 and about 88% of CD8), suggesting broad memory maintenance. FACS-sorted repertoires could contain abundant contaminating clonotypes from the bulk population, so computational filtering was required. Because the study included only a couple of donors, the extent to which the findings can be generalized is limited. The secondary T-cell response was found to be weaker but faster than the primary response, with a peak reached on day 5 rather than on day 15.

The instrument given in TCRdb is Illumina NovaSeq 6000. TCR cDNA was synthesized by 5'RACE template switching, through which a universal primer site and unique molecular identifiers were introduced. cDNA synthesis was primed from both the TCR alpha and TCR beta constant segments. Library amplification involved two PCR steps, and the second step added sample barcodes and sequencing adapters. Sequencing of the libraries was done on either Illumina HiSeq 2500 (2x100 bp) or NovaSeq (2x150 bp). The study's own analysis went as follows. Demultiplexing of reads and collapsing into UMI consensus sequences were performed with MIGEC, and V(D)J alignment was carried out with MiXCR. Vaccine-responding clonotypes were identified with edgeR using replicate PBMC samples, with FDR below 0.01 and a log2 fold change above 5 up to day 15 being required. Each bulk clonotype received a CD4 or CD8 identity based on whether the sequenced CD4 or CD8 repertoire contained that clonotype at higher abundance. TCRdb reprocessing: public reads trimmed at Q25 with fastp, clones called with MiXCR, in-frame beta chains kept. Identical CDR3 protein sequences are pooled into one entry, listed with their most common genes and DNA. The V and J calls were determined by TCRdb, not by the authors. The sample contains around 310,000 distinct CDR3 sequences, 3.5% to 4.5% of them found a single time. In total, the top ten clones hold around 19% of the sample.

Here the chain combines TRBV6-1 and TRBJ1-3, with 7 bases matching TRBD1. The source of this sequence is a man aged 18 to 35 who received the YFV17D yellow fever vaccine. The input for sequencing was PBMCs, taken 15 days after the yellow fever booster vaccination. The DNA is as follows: TGTGCCAGCAGCCGGGACAGTTTCGCCTCTGGAAACACCATATATTTT. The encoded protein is CASSRDSFASGNTIYF.